This T cell receptor beta chain was retrieved from a study of T cells in Graves' hyperthyroidism and ophthalmopathy. This clonotype was seen many times. Its target is not known. What was amplified from RNA transcripts were TCR beta CDR3 regions. The study used the HTBI primer set for a first-round RT-PCR of the TCR CDR3. TCRdb fed the multiplex PCR reads into MiXCR, producing one record per CDR3 protein. This table holds approximately 260,000 distinct CDR3 sequences, 13% to 15% found once. Diagnosis of hyperthyroidism was new in patients aged 18 to 65, and its duration was under 2 months. Thyroid ultrasound and orbital computed tomography, with clinical symptoms and serum thyroxine and TRAb, informed diagnoses. The blood sample predates any ophthalmopathy symptoms, coming from first hyperthyroidism diagnosis. This CDR3 spans 15 amino acids. V lost 7 bases and J lost 4; bases outside the gene matches: 12.

The study's findings and limits: Most clonotypes that expanded in the thyroid above 0.001 also showed up in blood.

The rearrangement links TRBV12-3 or TRBV12-4 to TRBJ2-5; TRBD1 agrees at 7 bases. The specimen was blood. The sequence came from a woman aged 50 to 65 with Graves' hyperthyroidism that later progressed to Graves' ophthalmopathy. Written as DNA, the CDR3 is TGTGCCAGCATTTCCTCAGACAGGGTCACAGAGACCCAGTACTTC. This encodes CASISSDRVTETQYF.